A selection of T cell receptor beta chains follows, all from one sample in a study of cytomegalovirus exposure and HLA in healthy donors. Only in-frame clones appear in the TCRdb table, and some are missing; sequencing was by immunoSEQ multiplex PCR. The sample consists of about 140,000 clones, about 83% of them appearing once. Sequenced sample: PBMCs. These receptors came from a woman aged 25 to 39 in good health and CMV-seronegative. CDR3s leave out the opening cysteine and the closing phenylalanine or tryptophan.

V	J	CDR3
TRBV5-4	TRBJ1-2	ASSFPGRGIYGYT
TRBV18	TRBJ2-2	ASSIQGPSNTGELF
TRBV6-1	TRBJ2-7	ASSALGTSTYEQY
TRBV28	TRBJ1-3	ASSPPRGGGNTIY
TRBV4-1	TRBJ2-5	ASSQVYAGGQETQY
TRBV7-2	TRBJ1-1	ASGAWSGLPEAF
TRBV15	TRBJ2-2	ATSREGAGELF
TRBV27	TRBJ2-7	ASSSPAGGMGYEQY
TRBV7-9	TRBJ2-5	ASSSSGGSETQY
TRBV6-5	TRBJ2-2	ASRVGTGDTGELF
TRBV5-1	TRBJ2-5	ASSFVMGAETQY
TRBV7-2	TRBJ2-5	ASSPGQPKETQY
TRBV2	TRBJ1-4	ASSGQGAANEKLF
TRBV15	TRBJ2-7	ATSRPGTGVYEQY
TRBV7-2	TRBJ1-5	ASSLEGQPNQPQH
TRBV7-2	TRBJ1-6	ASSLDREYSPLH
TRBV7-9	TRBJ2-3	ASSLGRGTRTDTQY
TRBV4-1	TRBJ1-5	ASSQRAGQENQPQH
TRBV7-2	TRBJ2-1	ASSLRAGSYNEQF
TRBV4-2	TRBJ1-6	ASSQRQIDTSYNSPLH
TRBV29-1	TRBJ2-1	SVEERPQGHEQF
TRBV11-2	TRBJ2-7	ASSARPGQGGGEQY
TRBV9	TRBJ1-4	ASSLQGIREKLF
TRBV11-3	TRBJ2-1	ASSPHSRASFYEQF
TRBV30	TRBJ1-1	AWSRVREAF
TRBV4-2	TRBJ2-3	ASTTGTSNEDTQY
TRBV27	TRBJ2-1	ASSRLAGEPWSSYNEQF
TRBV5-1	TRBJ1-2	ASSLAYRFYGYT
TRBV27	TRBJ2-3	ASSLALAGVDTQY
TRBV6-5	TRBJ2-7	ASSYGTSGNYEQY
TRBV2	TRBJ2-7	ASSEGGRAPYEQY
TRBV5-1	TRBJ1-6	ASSLGVKQGLRSPLH
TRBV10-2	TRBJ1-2	ASNERPGQGIYGYT